These 21 T cell receptor beta chains were all obtained from the same sample, sequenced in a study of T-cell reconstitution after alpha-beta-depleted transplantation in children. Preparation of the TCRbeta library was carried out with unique molecular identifiers. TCRdb ran MiXCR on the PCR reads and lists one entry per CDR3 protein. This table has about 690,000 distinct CDR3 sequences, approximately 17% appearing once. The specimen was PBMCs from the stem cell graft donor, collected from the stem cell graft. Receptor source: a human donor who donated a stem cell graft to a child with acute myeloid leukemia.

The V call is TRBV12-3 or TRBV12-4, the J call TRBJ2-1, with 10 bases lining up with TRBD2. The length of the CDR3 is 14 residues. V trimming: 8 bases; J trimming: 3 bases; junction bases outside the gene matches: 4. The CDR3 nucleotides are TGTGCCAGCCTCAGCGGGGGGGGCTACAATGAGCAGTTCTTC. Translating gives CASLSGGGYNEQFF.

The chain couples TRBV25-1 to TRBJ2-3; D is perhaps TRBD1 (6 bases). There are 17 residues in the CDR3. CDR1 MGHDK and CDR2 SYGVNS come from the germline V gene. V was clipped by 2 bases and J by 5 bases, with 20 bases between them. In nucleotides, the CDR3 is TGTGCCAGCAGTGAACAAATCAGGGGACCGAAGAGAGATACGCAGTATTTT. As protein: CASSEQIRGPKRDTQYF.

The chain links TRBV30 to TRBJ2-7; D may be TRBD1 (6 bases). The length of the CDR3 is 12 residues. Germline loops: CDR1 GTSNPN, CDR2 SVGIG (reference sequence). Trimming removed 3 bases from V and 6 bases from J, with 12 bases in between. CDR3 residues: CAWRKTGREQYF. The DNA for the CDR3 is TGTGCCTGGAGGAAGACAGGCCGCGAGCAGTACTTC.

This clonotype was detected only a few times. The chain joins TRBV6-1 to TRBJ1-1; a weak D match, TRBD1 (5 bases). This CDR3 is 18 amino acids long. Germline CDR1 reads MNHNS; CDR2 reads SASEGT. The ends were cut back, 6 bases at V and 0 bases at J, with 23 bases in the middle. CDR3 sequence (DNA): TGTGCCAGCAGCGCTTTTCTCACGGGGCGACCCGTGAACACTGAAGCTTTCTTT. It specifies CASSAFLTGRPVNTEAFF.

In its sample, this clonotype was seen many times. The CDR3 here is CASSRDRAYNEQFF. The CDR3 DNA sequence: TGTGCCAGCAGTCGGGACAGGGCGTACAATGAGCAGTTCTTC. The chain carries TRBV5-6 and TRBJ2-1; 9 nucleotides agree with TRBD1. J lost 4 bases, V lost 5 bases, and 4 bases had no gene match. Germline CDR1 is SGHDT and CDR2 is YYEEEE. The CDR3 is 14 residues long.

This clonotype was counted ten times or more. This rearrangement joins TRBV28 to TRBJ2-3, with 11 nucleotides matching TRBD2. V lost 5 bases and J lost 3; bases outside the gene matches: 7. Looked up from germline, CDR1 is MDHEN and CDR2 is SYDVKM. The CDR3 runs 16 residues. CDR3 DNA sequence: TGTGCCAGCAGTCCCCAGACTAGCGGGGTGACAGATACGCAGTATTTT. The encoded protein is CASSPQTSGVTDTQYF. Full variable domain (outside the CDR3, taken from reference TRBV28 and TRBJ2-3): DVKVTQSSRYLVKRTGEKVFLECVQDMDHENMFWYRQDPGLGLRLIYFSYDVKMKEKGDIPEGYSVSREKKERFSLILESASTNQTSMYLCASSPQTSGVTDTQYFGPGTRLTVL.

Turning to this clonotype: It may be a read error: a sequence one base away is much more abundant. The genes are TRBV18 and TRBJ2-7; 7 nucleotides align to TRBD1. Germline V gene lookup returns CDR1 KGHSH and CDR2 LQKENI. CDR3 length: 15 residues. DNA for the CDR3: TGTGCCATCTCACGTACCGGGACAGTCTCCTACGAGCAGTACTTC. Residues: CAISRTGTVSYEQYF.

The chain uses TRBV4-3 and TRBJ2-3, with D unclear. Trimming left V 1 base short and J 6 bases short, with 8 bases between. Germline loops: CDR1 LGHNA, CDR2 YSLEER. The CDR3 runs 13 residues. CDR3 sequence reads: CASSQVYVDTQYF. The CDR3 coding sequence is TGCGCCAGCAGCCAAGTCTACGTGGATACGCAGTATTTT.

There are many counts of this clonotype. V and J are TRBV30 and TRBJ1-2; D is ambiguous. CDR3 size: 13 residues. The germline V and J ends were trimmed by 0 bases and 2 bases, with 7 bases remaining between them. In germline, CDR1 is GTSNPN, CDR2 SVGIG (reference sequence). The CDR3 region has the DNA TGTGCCTGGAGTGTAACGCGGAACTATGGCTACACCTTC. It specifies CAWSVTRNYGYTF.

This clonotype was counted ten times or more. V gene TRBV10-3 combines with J gene TRBJ1-5, with D maybe TRBD1 (5 bases). Germline CDR1 and CDR2: ENHRY and SYGVKD. V was trimmed by 5 bases and J by 4 bases, leaving 15 bases between them. This CDR3 has 15 residues. CDR3 DNA: TGTGCCATCAGTAAAGACAGAGTGGGTAATCAGCCCCAGCATTTT. It encodes CAISKDRVGNQPQHF.

This clonotype has at least ten counts. V is TRBV5-1 and J is TRBJ1-2; no reliable D call. Germline lookup yields CDR1 SGHRS and CDR2 YFSETQ. The CDR3 runs 14 residues. The ends were cut back, 2 bases at V and 6 bases at J, with 14 bases in the middle. CDR3 protein: CASSLGQEGHGYTF. The CDR3 DNA is TGCGCCAGCAGCTTAGGGCAAGAAGGGCATGGCTACACCTTC.

This clonotype has ten or more counts. The chain recombines TRBV6-5 with TRBJ2-1; D call uncertain. Trimming took 4 bases from V and 8 from J, leaving 6 bases between them. Germline loops: CDR1 MNHEY, CDR2 SVGAGI. The CDR3 has 11 residues. Written as DNA, the CDR3 is TGTGCCAGCAGTTCTCTGGATGAGCAGTTCTTC. Amino acids: CASSSLDEQFF.

In its sample, this clonotype was seen a few times. CDR3: CASSARGPDDTQYF. Written as DNA, the CDR3 is TGTGCCAGCAGCGCCCGGGGGCCCGATGATACGCAGTATTTT. The chain combines TRBV21-1 with TRBJ2-3; the DNA was not used to check the table's D call, TRBD1. TRBV21-1 is assigned pseudogene status. The CDR3 extends over 14 amino acids.

This clonotype was found a few times. The chain couples TRBV7-6 to TRBJ2-7; D perhaps matches TRBD1 (6 bases). There are 14 residues in the CDR3. V dropped 8 bases and J dropped 3 bases, with 17 bases sitting between them. Germline-derived CDR1 and CDR2 are SGHVS and FNYEAQ. DNA of the CDR3: TGTGCCAGCGCCCCCGGGACATCCTACTACGAGCAGTACTTC. Translation gives CASAPGTSYYEQYF.

This clonotype turned up a few times. V is TRBV20-1 and J is TRBJ1-5, with D possibly TRBD1 on 5 matching bases. Between the trimmed V and J ends, which lost 3 bases and 4 bases, there was a span of 16 bases. Germline V CDR1 and CDR2: DFQATT, SNEGSKA (reference sequence). The CDR3 length is 15 residues. The CDR3 DNA sequence: TGCAGTGCTAGTGTCCCGGGACGGGCGAATCAGCCCCAGCATTTT. It encodes CSASVPGRANQPQHF.

The chain joins TRBV7-9 to TRBJ2-4, with 8 bases fitting TRBD1. The CDR3 contains 13 residues. CDR1 is SEHNR, CDR2 FQNEAQ, per germline (reference sequence). V gave up 4 bases and J gave up 8 bases; unmatched junction bases: 4. In DNA, the CDR3 is TGTGCCAGCAGCTCCAGGGGGCATGACATTCAGTACTTC. Amino acids: CASSSRGHDIQYF. The whole variable domain, filled in from reference TRBV7-9 and TRBJ2-4, reads DTGVSQNPRHKITKRGQNVTFRCDPISEHNRLYWYRQTLGQGPEFLTYFQNEAQLEKSRLLSDRFSAERPKGSFSTLEIQRTEQGDSAMYLCASSSRGHDIQYFGAGTRLSVL.

This clonotype showed up many times. The genes are TRBV20-1 and TRBJ1-4; 7 bases are shared with TRBD1. This CDR3 comprises 14 residues. Germline CDR1 DFQATT, CDR2 SNEGSKA (reference sequence). Trimming cost V 1 base and J 7 bases; bases outside gene matches: 6. CDR3 DNA: TGCAGTGCTAGAGCAGGGGGAAATTCTGAAAAACTGTTTTTT. This codes for CSARAGGNSEKLFF.

V and J are TRBV7-2 and TRBJ2-5, with 10 bases lining up with TRBD1. Germline V gene lookup returns CDR1 SGHTA and CDR2 FQGNSA. The ends lost 6 bases at V and 6 bases at J; junction bases unmatched: 7. CDR3 length: 14 residues. The CDR3 DNA reads TGTGCCAGCAGTCCCGACAGGGGGCTGAAGACCCAGTACTTC. Amino acid sequence: CASSPDRGLKTQYF.

Remarks on this clonotype: A much bigger clone sits one base away, suggesting this may be a read error. This chain connects TRBV20-1 to TRBJ2-1; D is undetermined. The CDR3 is 13 residues long. Trimming pared 6 bases from V and 2 bases from J, leaving 11 bases between. Germline lookup yields CDR1 DFQATT and CDR2 SNEGSKA (reference sequence). The CDR3 nucleotides are TGCAGTGCCCCGGTGGACCCCTACAATGAGCAGTTCTTC. Its translation: CSAPVDPYNEQFF.

The DNA of the CDR3 is TGCAGTGCTAGAGAGGGCAGGGGGGGCTCCTACAATGAGCAGTTCTTC. It specifies CSAREGRGGSYNEQFF. The chain recombines TRBV20-1 with TRBJ2-1; D assignment may be TRBD1 or TRBD2 (7 bases each). The CDR3 extends over 16 amino acids. Germline loops: CDR1 DFQATT, CDR2 SNEGSKA (reference sequence). V dropped 0 bases and J dropped 0 bases, with 12 bases sitting between them.

This clonotype was seen a single time. The chain joins TRBV4-3 to TRBJ2-7; 9 bases fit TRBD1. The CDR3 consists of 15 residues. The junction had 0 bases not matched to a gene; V was cut back by 0 bases and J by 0 bases. Germline lookup yields CDR1 LGHNA and CDR2 YSLEER. DNA of the CDR3: TGCGCCAGCAGCCAAGAACAGGGGGCCTCCTACGAGCAGTACTTC. Translating it yields CASSQEQGASYEQYF.